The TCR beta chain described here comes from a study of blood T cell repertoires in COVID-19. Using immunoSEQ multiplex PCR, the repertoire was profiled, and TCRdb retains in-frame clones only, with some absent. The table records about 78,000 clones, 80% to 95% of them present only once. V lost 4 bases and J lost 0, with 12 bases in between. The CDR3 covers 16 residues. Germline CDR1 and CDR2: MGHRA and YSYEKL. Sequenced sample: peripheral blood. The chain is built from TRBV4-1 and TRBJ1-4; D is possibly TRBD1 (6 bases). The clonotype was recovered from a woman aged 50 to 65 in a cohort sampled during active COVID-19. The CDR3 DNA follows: TGCGCCAGCAGCCGTCGGGACACCCCAACTAATGAAAAACTGTTTTTT. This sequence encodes CASSRRDTPTNEKLFF.